Below, 2 T cell receptor beta chains from the same sample are listed, as sequenced in a study of cytomegalovirus exposure and HLA in healthy donors. Some clones are missing from TCRdb's copy, which holds only in-frame ones; the method was immunoSEQ multiplex PCR. The sample has 250,000 to 300,000 clones; 90% are singletons. Material for sequencing was PBMCs. The receptors shown here come from a woman aged 18-29 years in good health and CMV-seronegative.

The rearrangement joins TRBV7-6 to TRBJ1-2; D is ambiguous. The length of the CDR3 is 13 residues. Between the trimmed V and J ends, which lost 6 bases and 4 bases, there was a span of 12 bases. Germline loops: CDR1 SGHVS, CDR2 FNYEAQ. Here the CDR3 DNA reads TGTGCCAGCAGTTCAAGTACCGGCTATGGCTACACCTTC. Its protein is CASSSSTGYGYTF.

The chain uses TRBV19 and TRBJ1-1; no firm D call. The CDR3 extends over 18 amino acids. V lost 0 bases and J lost 0, with 17 bases in between. The germline V gene encodes CDR1 LNHDA and CDR2 SQIVND (reference sequence). For the CDR3, the DNA is TGTGCCAGTAGTATAGATCTCGGAAGCAGAGGGATGAACACTGAAGCTTTCTTT. Protein sequence: CASSIDLGSRGMNTEAFF.